This TCR beta chain stems from a study of Graves' ophthalmopathy and Graves' hyperthyroidism. This clonotype showed up many times. TCR beta CDR3 amplification used RNA transcripts. HTBI primers primed a first-round RT-PCR, and a second-round multiplex PCR followed. TCRdb analysed the multiplex PCR reads with MiXCR anew, one entry per CDR3 protein. Of 740,000 or so distinct CDR3 sequences listed, roughly 41% were seen once; the top ten hold approximately 43%. Excluded: other autoimmune disease, uncontrolled infection, pregnancy or lactation. The diagnosis was founded upon clinical symptoms, serum thyroxine, TRAb, thyroid ultrasound and orbital computed tomography. V was shortened by 6 bases and J by 9 bases, with 15 bases between the two germline ends. There are 12 residues in the CDR3.

This TCR came from an adult man with Graves' ophthalmopathy. The sample taken for sequencing was peripheral blood. The chain is built from TRBV12-3 or TRBV12-4 and TRBJ2-7, with a possible D match to TRBD2 (5 bases). The CDR3 sequence is CASRSSSSRQYF. The CDR3 bases are TGTGCCAGCAGATCAAGCTCTAGCCGGCAGTACTTC.